The rows below give T cell receptor beta chains drawn from one sample of a study of response to subunit inactivated influenza vaccine. TCRdb passed the RT-PCR reads through MiXCR, listing each CDR3 protein once. In the table there are under 750,000 distinct CDR3 sequences, around 11% of which are singletons. Sequences were derived from PBMCs from blood, sampled on the day of vaccination. All receptors derive from a man aged 50-59 years who received an inactivated influenza vaccine. Both conserved end residues are part of each CDR3. Fields, in order: clone size, J gene, V gene, D gene, CDR3 length, CDR3 DNA, CDR3 protein. A D gene is named only where the DNA matches it firmly. Rows may omit the clone size; those that give it use once, few, many or a size class.

few | TRBJ1-2 | TRBV12-3/TRBV12-4 | . | 14 | TGTGCCAGCAGTTTGGGGCAGTTTACTTGGGGCTACACCTTC | CASSLGQFTWGYTF
few | TRBJ2-5 | TRBV6-5 | . | 11 | TGTGCCAGCAGGGCTCAAGGGACCCAGTACTTC | CASRAQGTQYF
few | TRBJ2-2 | TRBV6-2/TRBV6-3 | . | 17 | TGTGCCAGCAGCCGTCCACAGGGAAGAGGGTACACCGGGGAGCTGTTTTTT | CASSRPQGRGYTGELFF
many | TRBJ2-3 | TRBV29-1 | . | 14 | TGCAGCGTTCCTGGGGGACTTAGCACAGATACGCAGTATTTT | CSVPGGLSTDTQYF
. | TRBJ2-3 | TRBV20-1 | TRBD2 | 15 | TGCAGTGCTAGAGTCCCTAGCGGGGGCACAGATACGCAGTATTTT | CSARVPSGGTDTQYF
. | TRBJ2-3 | TRBV12-3/TRBV12-4 | TRBD2 | 14 | TGTGCCAGCAGTCCCGGACTAGCGACAGATACGCAGTATTTT | CASSPGLATDTQYF
. | TRBJ2-7 | TRBV11-2 | TRBD2 | 18 | TGTGCCAGCAGCTTACGGGTTAGCGGGAGGGCAGAATCCTACGAGCAGTACTTC | CASSLRVSGRAESYEQYF
. | TRBJ2-4 | TRBV18 | . | 13 | TGTGCCAGCTCACCAGCCGGAGGGAACATTCAGTACTTC | CASSPAGGNIQYF
many | TRBJ2-7 | TRBV7-2 | . | 14 | TGTGCCAGCAGCTCAAGGACAAGACCCTACGAGCAGTACTTC | CASSSRTRPYEQYF
many | TRBJ2-1 | TRBV7-3 | . | 15 | TGTGCCAGCAGCCCTGGACTTCCCTCGGGTAATGAGCAGTTCTTC | CASSPGLPSGNEQFF
. | TRBJ2-7 | TRBV10-3 | TRBD2 | 14 | TGTGCCATCAGTGGTGGGGACTACTCTGGGGAGCAGTACTTC | CAISGGDYSGEQYF
few | TRBJ2-4 | TRBV20-1 | TRBD2 | 12 | TGCAGTGCTAGCGGGGGGAAAAACATTCAGTACTTC | CSASGGKNIQYF
. | TRBJ2-3 | TRBV2 | . | 15 | TGTGCCAGCAGTTCTTTGGGGTCAGGCACAGATACGCAGTATTTT | CASSSLGSGTDTQYF
. | TRBJ2-7 | TRBV4-1 | TRBD1 | 16 | TGCGCCAGCAGCCAAGTCTACGGGACAGGGCAATACGAGCAGTACTTC | CASSQVYGTGQYEQYF
few | TRBJ2-7 | TRBV19 | . | 13 | TGTGCCAGTAGTATTAAAGGGGGCTACGAGCAGTACTTC | CASSIKGGYEQYF
few | TRBJ1-5 | TRBV20-1 | . | 14 | TGCAGTGCTAGTTACGGGCCCCAAAATCAGCCCCAGCATTTT | CSASYGPQNQPQHF
. | TRBJ2-3 | TRBV20-1 | . | 17 | TGCAGTGCTAGACCCCCCACAGGGAGATCAGATGGAGCTACGCAGTATTTT | CSARPPTGRSDGATQYF
few | TRBJ2-3 | TRBV10-3 | . | 18 | TGTGCCATCAGTGAGTCACGGGAGCCCCTAGGTAGCACAGATACGCAGTATTTT | CAISESREPLGSTDTQYF
. | TRBJ2-3 | TRBV10-3 | TRBD2 | 18 | TGTGCCATCAGCCAACCCCTGGGACTAGCGGGACATCAAGATACGCAGTATTTT | CAISQPLGLAGHQDTQYF
few | TRBJ2-1 | TRBV7-2 | . | 15 | TGTGCCAGCAGCTATGACAATAATCACTACAATGAGCAGTTCTTC | CASSYDNNHYNEQFF
few | TRBJ2-7 | TRBV10-2 | . | 14 | TGCGCCAGCAGGGAGGGGGGGCCTTCCTACGAGCAGTACTTC | CASREGGPSYEQYF
. | TRBJ2-7 | TRBV18 | . | 17 | TGTGCCAGCTCACCACCGGGGGCAGCCCAGTACTCCTACGAGCAGTACTTC | CASSPPGAAQYSYEQYF
many | TRBJ2-3 | TRBV7-9 | . | 15 | TGTGCCAGCAGCTACCTAGGGACTAGCACAGATACGCAGTATTTT | CASSYLGTSTDTQYF
few | TRBJ2-3 | TRBV20-1 | . | 17 | TGCAGTGCTACCCCACCCCCAGGGGGGGGCCTCACAGATACGCAGTATTTT | CSATPPPGGGLTDTQYF
. | TRBJ2-1 | TRBV7-3 | . | 15 | TGTGCCAGCAGCCCGACTGGGCGCTCCTACAATGAGCAGTTCTTC | CASSPTGRSYNEQFF